This T cell receptor (beta chain) came from a study of metastatic and nonmetastatic thyroid tumors. Nobody among the patients had been given any treatment before thyroid surgery. In this sample, this clone turned up many times. The germline V gene has CDR1 SGDLS and CDR2 YYNGEE. The CDR3 sequence is 12 residues long. The germline V and J ends were trimmed by 3 bases and 6 bases, with 7 bases remaining between them. Per the authors' pipeline: To classify distant metastasis in papillary thyroid cancer, a model was built from CDR3 differences across clinicopathological groups. TCRdb re-analyzed the PCR reads using MiXCR. These V and J calls originate from TCRdb's pipeline instead of the authors' own analysis. Here the sample spans tens of thousands of clones, less than 30% being singletons.

This clonotype was obtained from a female donor with papillary thyroid cancer or a benign thyroid nodule (not recorded which). Some clones in this sample may be carry-over from other donors' samples. V is TRBV9 and J is TRBJ2-1; D not certain. Sequencing used blood. The CDR3: CASSDHINEQFF. In nucleotides, the CDR3 is TGTGCCAGCAGCGATCACATCAATGAGCAGTTCTTC.